This TCR beta chain stems from a study of blood T cell repertoires in COVID-19. CDR1 is GTSNPN, CDR2 SVGIG, per germline (reference sequence). The CDR3 has 15 amino acids. Losses at the gene ends were 2 bases for V and 2 bases for J; bases not matched to a gene: 7. In the study's own analysis: From reference gene primer amplification, estimates of nucleated cell counts were derived. Profiled with immunoSEQ multiplex PCR; TCRdb holds only in-frame clones, not every one. V and J calls and clone size are copied from that table; D and trimming were computed from the DNA. The profile shows about 410,000 clones, 75% to 90% of them singletons. Seattle-derived patients entered the study during active infection and were followed longitudinally.

The V gene is TRBV30, the J gene TRBJ1-1, with 8 bases fitting TRBD1. The sample taken for sequencing was peripheral blood. The receptor's source is a woman aged 40 to 50 with COVID-19, enrolled during active disease. The CDR3 sequence is CAWSLSGTGNTEAFF. In DNA, the CDR3 is TGTGCCTGGAGTCTGTCAGGGACAGGAAACACTGAAGCTTTCTTT. The full variable domain, in which reference TRBV30 and TRBJ1-1 provide the parts outside the CDR3, is SQTIHQWPATLVQPVGSPLSLECTVEGTSNPNLYWYRQAAGRGLQLLFYSVGIGQISSEVPQNLSASRPQDRQFILSSKKLLLSDSGFYLCAWSLSGTGNTEAFFGQGTRLTVV.